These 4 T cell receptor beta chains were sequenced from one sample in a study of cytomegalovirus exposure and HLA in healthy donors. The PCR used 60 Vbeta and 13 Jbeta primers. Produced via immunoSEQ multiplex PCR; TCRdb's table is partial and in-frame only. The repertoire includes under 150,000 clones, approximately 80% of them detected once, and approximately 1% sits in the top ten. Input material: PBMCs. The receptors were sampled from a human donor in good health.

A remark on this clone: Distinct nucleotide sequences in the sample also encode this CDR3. The CDR3 DNA reads as TGCAGCGTTGAGGAGGGTCCCAGACCCGGAAAAAACTCTGGGGCCAACGTCCTGACTTTC. Its translation: CSVEEGPRPGKNSGANVLTF. The rearrangement joins TRBV29-1 to TRBJ2-6, with a weak D call TRBD2 (6 bases). The length of the CDR3 is 20 residues. The V gene's germline CDR1 is SQVTM and CDR2 ANQGSEA. Trimming cost V 3 bases and J 0 bases, with 24 bases left between them. The entire variable domain, with the rest obtained from reference TRBV29-1 and TRBJ2-6, is as follows: SAVISQKPSRDICQRGTSLTIQCQVDSQVTMMFWYRQQPGQSLTLIATANQGSEATYESGFVIDKFPISRPNLTFSTLTVSNMSPEDSSIYLCSVEEGPRPGKNSGANVLTFGAGSRLTVL.

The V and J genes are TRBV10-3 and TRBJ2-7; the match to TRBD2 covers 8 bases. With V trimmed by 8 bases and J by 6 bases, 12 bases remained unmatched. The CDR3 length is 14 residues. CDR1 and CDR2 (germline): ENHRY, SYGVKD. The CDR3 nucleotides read TGTGCCATCGGAGTCAATAGCGGGGTCGGCGAGCAGTACTTC. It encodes CAIGVNSGVGEQYF.

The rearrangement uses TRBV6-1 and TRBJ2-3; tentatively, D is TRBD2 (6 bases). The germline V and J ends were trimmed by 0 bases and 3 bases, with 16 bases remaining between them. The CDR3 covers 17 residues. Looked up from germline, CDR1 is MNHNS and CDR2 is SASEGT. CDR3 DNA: TGTGCCAGCAGTGAAGCGGTCCCCCCTAGCGAGACAGATACGCAGTATTTT. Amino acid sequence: CASSEAVPPSETDTQYF.

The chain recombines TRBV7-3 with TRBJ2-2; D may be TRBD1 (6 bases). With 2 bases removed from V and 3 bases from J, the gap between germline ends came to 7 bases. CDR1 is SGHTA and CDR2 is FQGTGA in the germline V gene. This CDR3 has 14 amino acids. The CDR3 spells CASSLGGHTGELFF. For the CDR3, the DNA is TGTGCCAGCAGCTTAGGGGGCCACACCGGGGAGCTGTTTTTT.